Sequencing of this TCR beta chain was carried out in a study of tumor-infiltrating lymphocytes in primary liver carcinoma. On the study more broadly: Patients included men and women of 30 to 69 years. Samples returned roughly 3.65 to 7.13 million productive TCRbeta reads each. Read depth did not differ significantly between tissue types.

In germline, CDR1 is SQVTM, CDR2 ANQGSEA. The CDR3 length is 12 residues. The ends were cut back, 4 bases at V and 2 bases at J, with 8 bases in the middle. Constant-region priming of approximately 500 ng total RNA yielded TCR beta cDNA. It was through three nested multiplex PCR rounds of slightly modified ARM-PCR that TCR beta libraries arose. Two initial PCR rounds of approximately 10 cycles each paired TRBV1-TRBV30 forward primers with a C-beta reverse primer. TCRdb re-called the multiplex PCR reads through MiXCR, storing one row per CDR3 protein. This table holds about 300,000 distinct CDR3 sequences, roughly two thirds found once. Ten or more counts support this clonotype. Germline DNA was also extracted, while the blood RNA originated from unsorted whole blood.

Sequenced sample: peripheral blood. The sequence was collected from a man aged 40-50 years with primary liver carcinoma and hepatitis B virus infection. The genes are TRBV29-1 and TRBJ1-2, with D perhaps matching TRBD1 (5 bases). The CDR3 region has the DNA TGCAGCGTTGCGGGGCAGAACTATGGCTACACCTTC. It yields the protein CSVAGQNYGYTF. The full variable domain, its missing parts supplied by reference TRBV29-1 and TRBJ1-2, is SAVISQKPSRDICQRGTSLTIQCQVDSQVTMMFWYRQQPGQSLTLIATANQGSEATYESGFVIDKFPISRPNLTFSTLTVSNMSPEDSSIYLCSVAGQNYGYTFGSGTRLTVV.